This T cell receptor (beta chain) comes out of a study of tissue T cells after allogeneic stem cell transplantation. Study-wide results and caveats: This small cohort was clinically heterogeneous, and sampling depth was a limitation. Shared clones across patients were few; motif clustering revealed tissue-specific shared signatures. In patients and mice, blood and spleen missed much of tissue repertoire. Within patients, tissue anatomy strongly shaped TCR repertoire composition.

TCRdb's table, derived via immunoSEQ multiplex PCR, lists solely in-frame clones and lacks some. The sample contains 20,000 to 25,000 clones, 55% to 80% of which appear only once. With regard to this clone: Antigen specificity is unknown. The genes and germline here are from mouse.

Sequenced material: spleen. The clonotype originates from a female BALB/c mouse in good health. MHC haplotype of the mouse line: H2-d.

The sequenced CDR3 bases are TGTGCCAGCGCGGGACAGGGGGCGCATTCGCCCCTCTAC. This codes for CASAGQGAHSPLY. The whole CDR3 protein is CASAGQGAHSPLYF. This chain links TRBV19 with TRBJ1-6; 12 bases are a match to TRBD1. The read gets to within 1 residue of the CDR3 end, and the germline J gene fills in the rest. TRBJ1-6 is an open reading frame, and its role is uncertain. Germline CDR1 and CDR2: FNHDT and SITEND (reference sequence). After removal of 7 bases from V and 8 bases from J, the junction contained 4 bases not matched to a gene. This CDR3 contains 14 residues.